The 14 T cell receptor beta chains in this list originate from one sample, sequenced in a study of CXCR3-negative and CXCR3-positive naive CD8 T cells. Study-level results: TRB CDR3 hydrophobicity was greater in CXCR3-positive naive cells than in CXCR3-negative naive cells.

Their cognate antigens are unknown. Carrying UMI labels, the TRB cDNA libraries were prepared through 5' RACE. With the 5' RACE reads reprocessed, TCRdb shows one record per CDR3 protein and no DNA. This sample's clone table lists 140,000 to 150,000 distinct CDR3 sequences. The sample consisted of naive CXCR3+ CD8+ T cells from blood. As to subset: CD45RO-CCR7+CD27+CD95- naive CD8+ T cells expressing CXCR3 (TNR3+). The receptor source for this set is a human donor in good health. Some clones in this sample may be carry-over from other donors' samples.

The chain combines TRBV9 with TRBJ2-7. Germline loops: CDR1 SGDLS, CDR2 YYNGEE. The CDR3 contains 13 residues. The CDR3 loop is CASSVVPTYEQYF.

The V call is TRBV13, the J call TRBJ2-7; as DNA is missing, the TRBD2 call by TCRdb cannot be tested. The CDR3 is 14 amino acids. Germline CDR1 is PRHDT and CDR2 is FYEKMQ (reference sequence). The CDR3 is CASSSPGLGYEQYF.

The V call is TRBV29-1, the J call TRBJ2-7. CDR3 length: 12 amino acids. Germline V gives CDR1 SQVTM, CDR2 ANQGSEA. Here the CDR3 reads CSFRTGSYEQYF.

The CDR3 region is CASTPDIGTEAFF. The V gene is TRBV28, the J gene TRBJ1-1. Germline CDR1 reads MDHEN; CDR2 reads SYDVKM. This CDR3 has 13 residues.

This chain joins TRBV3-1 and TRBJ2-1; TCRdb outputs TRBD1, but without DNA this stays unchecked. From germline, CDR1 is LGHDT and CDR2 YNNKEL (reference sequence). This CDR3 has 20 amino acids. CDR3 sequence: CASATLGTSPALSSYNEQFF.

The CDR3 protein is CASSGGQGAVNTEAFF. V usage is TRBV28 and J usage is TRBJ1-1; the TRBD1 assignment by TCRdb is unverifiable without DNA. The germline CDR1 and CDR2 sequences are MDHEN and SYDVKM. CDR3 length: 16 residues.

This chain joins TRBV19 and TRBJ1-5; TCRdb designates TRBD1, a call that cannot be tested without DNA. The CDR3 sequence is 15 residues long. The germline V gene has CDR1 LNHDA and CDR2 SQIVND (reference sequence). The CDR3 spells CASSMASGGRQPQHF. Variable domain in full (rest from reference TRBV19 and TRBJ1-5): DGGITQSPKYLFRKEGQNVTLSCEQNLNHDAMYWYRQDPGQGLRLIYYSQIVNDFQKGDIAEGYSVSREKKESFPLTVTSAQKNPTAFYLCASSMASGGRQPQHFGDGTRLSIL.

This chain joins TRBV28 and TRBJ2-1; TCRdb outputs TRBD1, but without DNA this stays unchecked. Germline V gives CDR1 MDHEN, CDR2 SYDVKM. This CDR3 is built from 14 residues. The CDR3 loop reads CASGTGALYNEQFF.

The J gene is TRBJ2-1, the V gene TRBV10-3; no DNA is available, so the TRBD2 call from TCRdb remains unchecked. Germline V gene lookup returns CDR1 ENHRY and CDR2 SYGVKD. The CDR3 has 16 amino acids. The CDR3 here is CAISEQLAGGSNEQFF.

V and J are TRBV7-8 and TRBJ2-7; TCRdb's D call of TRBD1 is untestable without DNA. The germline V gene has CDR1 SGHVS and CDR2 FQNEAQ. The CDR3 extends over 11 amino acids. CDR3 sequence: CASSSVGTKYF.

The rearrangement joins TRBV19 to TRBJ1-5; as DNA is missing, the TRBD1 call by TCRdb cannot be tested. This CDR3 contains 14 residues. Germline loops: CDR1 LNHDA, CDR2 SQIVND (reference sequence). This CDR3 reads CASSISDTNQPQHF.

The chain combines TRBV5-1 with TRBJ2-7; TCRdb selects TRBD2, and the lack of DNA leaves this call unchecked. Germline loops: CDR1 SGHRS, CDR2 YFSETQ. The CDR3 is made up of 18 amino acids. The CDR3: CASSVGTSGRAIPYEQYF.

V is TRBV10-3 and J is TRBJ2-5; TCRdb outputs TRBD1, but without DNA this stays unchecked. Per germline, CDR1 ENHRY and CDR2 SYGVKD. This CDR3 is built from 15 residues. CDR3 protein: CAISEPDRGPETQYF.

The J gene is TRBJ2-2, the V gene TRBV29-1; the D call from TCRdb, TRBD2, cannot be confirmed without DNA. The CDR3 spans 14 residues. Looked up from germline, CDR1 is SQVTM and CDR2 is ANQGSEA. The chain's CDR3 is CSVDWGLETGELFF.